The subject of this entry is one T cell receptor beta chain. Its antigen remains unidentified. The source of the sample is a study of T cell responses to AZD1222 COVID-19 vaccine. Whole-study context: The study pooled second doses at about 4 or about 12 weeks. General observations from the study: Scientists sampled the repertoires only once the peak T cell response had passed.

Sequencing was performed with immunoSEQ multiplex PCR; in TCRdb, only in-frame clones are kept and a portion is missing. The table shows 250,000 or so clones, with just over 90% occurring only once. Germline V gene sequence: CDR1 SGHAT, CDR2 FQNNGV. The trim removed 1 base at V and 3 bases at J, leaving 4 bases unmatched. The CDR3 extends over 17 amino acids. The material sequenced was peripheral blood, taken on day 0 of AZD1222 vaccination. This clonotype originated in an adult in good health. This sequence joins TRBV11-2 and TRBJ2-7; 15 bases are shared with TRBD2. The CDR3 loop reads CASSLGPGLAGGYEQYF. CDR3 in DNA: TGTGCCAGCAGCTTAGGCCCGGGACTAGCGGGGGGCTACGAGCAGTACTTC. The variable domain in full, completed from reference TRBV11-2 and TRBJ2-7, reads EAGVAQSPRYKIIEKRQSVAFWCNPISGHATLYWYQQILGQGPKLLIQFQNNGVVDDSQLPKDRFSAERLKGVDSTLKIQPAKLEDSAVYLCASSLGPGLAGGYEQYFGPGTRLTVT.